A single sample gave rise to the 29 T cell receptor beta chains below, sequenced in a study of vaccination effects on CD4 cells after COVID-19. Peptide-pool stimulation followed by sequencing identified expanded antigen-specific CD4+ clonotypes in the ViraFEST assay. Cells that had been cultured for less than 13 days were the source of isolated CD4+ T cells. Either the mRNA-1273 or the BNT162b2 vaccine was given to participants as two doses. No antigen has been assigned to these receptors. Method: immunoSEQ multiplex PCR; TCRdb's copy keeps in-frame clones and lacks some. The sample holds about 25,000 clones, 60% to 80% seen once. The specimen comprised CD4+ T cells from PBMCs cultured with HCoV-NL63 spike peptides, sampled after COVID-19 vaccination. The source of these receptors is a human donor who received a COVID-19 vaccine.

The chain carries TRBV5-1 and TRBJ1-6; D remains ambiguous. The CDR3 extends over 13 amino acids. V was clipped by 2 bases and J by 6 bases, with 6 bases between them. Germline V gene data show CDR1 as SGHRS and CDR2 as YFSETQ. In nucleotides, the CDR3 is TGCGCCAGCAGCTTTGCTTCTAATTCACCCCTCCACTTT. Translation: CASSFASNSPLHF.

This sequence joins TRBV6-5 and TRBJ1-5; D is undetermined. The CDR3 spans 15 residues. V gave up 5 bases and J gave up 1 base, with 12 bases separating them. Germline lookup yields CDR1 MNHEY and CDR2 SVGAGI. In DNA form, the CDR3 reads TGTGCCAGCAGTACCTCCGCGGGAAGCAATCAGCCCCAGCATTTT. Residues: CASSTSAGSNQPQHF.

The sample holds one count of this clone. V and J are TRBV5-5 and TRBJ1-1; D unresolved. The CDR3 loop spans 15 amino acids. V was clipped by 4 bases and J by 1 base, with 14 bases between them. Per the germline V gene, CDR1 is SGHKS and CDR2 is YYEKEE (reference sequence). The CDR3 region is CASSPPLAGNTEAFF. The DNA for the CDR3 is TGTGCCAGCAGCCCCCCATTGGCAGGGAACACTGAAGCTTTCTTT.

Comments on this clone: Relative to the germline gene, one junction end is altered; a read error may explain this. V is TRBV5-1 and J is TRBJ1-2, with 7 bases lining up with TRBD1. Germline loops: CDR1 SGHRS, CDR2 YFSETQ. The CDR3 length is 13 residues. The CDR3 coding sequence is TGCGCCAGCAGCTTGGAGAACAGGGGCCTTTCCTTCTTC. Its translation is CASSLENRGLSFF.

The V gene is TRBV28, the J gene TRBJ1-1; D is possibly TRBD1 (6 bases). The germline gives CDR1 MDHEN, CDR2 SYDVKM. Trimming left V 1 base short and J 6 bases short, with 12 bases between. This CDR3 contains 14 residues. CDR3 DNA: TGTGCCAGCAGTTTATACCTACAGGGACCTGAAGCTTTCTTT. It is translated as CASSLYLQGPEAFF.

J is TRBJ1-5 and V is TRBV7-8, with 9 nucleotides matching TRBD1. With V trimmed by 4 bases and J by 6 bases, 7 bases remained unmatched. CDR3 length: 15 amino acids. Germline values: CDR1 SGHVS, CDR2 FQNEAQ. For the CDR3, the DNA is TGTGCCAGCAGCTCAGACAGGGGGTACAGTCAGCCCCAGCATTTT. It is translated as CASSSDRGYSQPQHF. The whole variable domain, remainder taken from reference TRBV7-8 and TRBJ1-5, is GAGVSQSPRYKVAKRGQDVALRCDPISGHVSLFWYQQALGQGPEFLTYFQNEAQLDKSGLPSDRFFAERPEGSVSTLKIQRTQQEDSAVYLCASSSDRGYSQPQHFGDGTRLSIL.

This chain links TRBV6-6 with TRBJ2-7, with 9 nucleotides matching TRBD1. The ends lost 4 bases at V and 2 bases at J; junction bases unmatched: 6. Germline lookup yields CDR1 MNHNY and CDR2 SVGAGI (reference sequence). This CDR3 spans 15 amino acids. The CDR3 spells CASSSNRGRPYEQYF. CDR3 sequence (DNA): TGTGCCAGCAGTTCCAACAGGGGGCGCCCCTACGAGCAGTACTTC.

The CDR3 loop is CASSLAGEGISPLHF. The DNA of the CDR3 is TGTGCCAGCAGCTTGGCAGGGGAAGGTATTTCACCCCTCCACTTT. The chain uses TRBV5-5 and TRBJ1-6, with D perhaps TRBD1 (6 bases). Trimming took 0 bases from V and 9 from J, leaving 13 bases between them. Looked up from germline, CDR1 is SGHKS and CDR2 is YYEKEE (reference sequence). This CDR3 has 15 residues. Supplemented by reference TRBV5-5 and TRBJ1-6, the full variable domain reads DAGVTQSPTHLIKTRGQQVTLRCSPISGHKSVSWYQQVLGQGPQFIFQYYEKEERGRGNFPDRFSARQFPNYSSELNVNALLLGDSALYLCASSLAGEGISPLHFGNGTRLTVT.

As DNA, the CDR3 is TGTGCCACCAGTGATACGGGACAGGGAGTCTACACCTTC. Amino acid sequence: CATSDTGQGVYTF. The rearrangement links TRBV24-1 to TRBJ1-2, with 9 bases that match TRBD1. The V gene end was trimmed by 3 bases and the J gene end by 10 bases; junction bases not matched to a gene: 5. Germline CDR1 reads KGHDR; CDR2 reads SFDVKD. The CDR3 covers 13 residues.

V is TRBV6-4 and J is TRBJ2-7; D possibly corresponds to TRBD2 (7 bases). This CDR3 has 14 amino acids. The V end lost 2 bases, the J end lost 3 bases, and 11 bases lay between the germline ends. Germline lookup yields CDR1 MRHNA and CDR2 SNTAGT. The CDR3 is CASSDGGAGYEQYF. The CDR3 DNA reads TGTGCCAGCAGTGACGGGGGGGCGGGCTACGAGCAGTACTTC.

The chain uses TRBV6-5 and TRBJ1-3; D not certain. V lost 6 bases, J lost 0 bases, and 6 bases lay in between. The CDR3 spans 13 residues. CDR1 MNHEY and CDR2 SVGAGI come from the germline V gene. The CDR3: CASRLASGNTIYF. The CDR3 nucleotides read TGTGCCAGCAGATTGGCCTCTGGAAACACCATATATTTT.

As DNA, the CDR3 is TGCAGCGTATTGCTGGGCCGGCAGAGGTGGAATCGGTCGGAAAAACTGTTTTTT. This translates into CSVLLGRQRWNRSEKLFF. V is TRBV29-1 and J is TRBJ1-4; no firm D call. The CDR3 extends over 18 amino acids. V was clipped by 6 bases and J by 8 bases, with 31 bases between them. Germline assignment: CDR1 SQVTM and CDR2 ANQGSEA.

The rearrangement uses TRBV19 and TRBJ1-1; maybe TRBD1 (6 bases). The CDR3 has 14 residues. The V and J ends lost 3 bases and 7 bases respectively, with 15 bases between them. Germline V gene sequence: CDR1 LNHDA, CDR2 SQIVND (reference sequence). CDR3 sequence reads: CASSINTGIGEAFF. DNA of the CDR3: TGTGCCAGTAGTATTAATACAGGGATTGGTGAAGCTTTCTTT.

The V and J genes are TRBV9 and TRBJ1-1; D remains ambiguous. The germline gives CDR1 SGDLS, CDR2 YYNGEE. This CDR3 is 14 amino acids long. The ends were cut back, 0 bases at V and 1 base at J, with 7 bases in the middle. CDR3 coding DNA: TGTGCCAGCAGCGTAGGTCCATCGAACACTGAAGCTTTCTTT. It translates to CASSVGPSNTEAFF.

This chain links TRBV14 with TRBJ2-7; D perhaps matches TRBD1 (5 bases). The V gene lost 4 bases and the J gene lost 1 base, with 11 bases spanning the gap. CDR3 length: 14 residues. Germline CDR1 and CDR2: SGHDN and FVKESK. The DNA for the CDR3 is TGTGCCAGCAGCCGCCATCAGGGTTCCTACGAGCAGTACTTC. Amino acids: CASSRHQGSYEQYF.

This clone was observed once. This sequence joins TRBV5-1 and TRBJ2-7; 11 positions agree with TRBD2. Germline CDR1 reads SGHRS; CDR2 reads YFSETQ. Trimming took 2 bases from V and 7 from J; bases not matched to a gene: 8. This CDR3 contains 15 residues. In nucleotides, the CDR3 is TGCGCCAGCAGCTTCGGACTAGCGGGCACGGGGGAGCAGTACTTC. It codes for CASSFGLAGTGEQYF.

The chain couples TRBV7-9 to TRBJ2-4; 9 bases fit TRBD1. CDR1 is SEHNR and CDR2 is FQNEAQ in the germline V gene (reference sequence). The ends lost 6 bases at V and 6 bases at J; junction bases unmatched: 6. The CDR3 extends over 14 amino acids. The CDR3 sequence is CASRMGQGPNIQYF. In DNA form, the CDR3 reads TGTGCCAGCAGGATGGGACAGGGTCCAAACATTCAGTACTTC.

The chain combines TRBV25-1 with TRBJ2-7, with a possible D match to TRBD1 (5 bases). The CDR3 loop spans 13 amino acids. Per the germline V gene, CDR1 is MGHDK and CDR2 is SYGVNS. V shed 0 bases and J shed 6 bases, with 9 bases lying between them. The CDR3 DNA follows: TGTGCCAGCAGTGAATATAAGGGGTCCGAGCAGTACTTC. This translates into CASSEYKGSEQYF.

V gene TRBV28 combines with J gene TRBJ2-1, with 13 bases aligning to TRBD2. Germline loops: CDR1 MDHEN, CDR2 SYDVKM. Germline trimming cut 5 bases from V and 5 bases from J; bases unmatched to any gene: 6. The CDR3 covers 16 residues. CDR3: CASSLGLAGVDNEQFF. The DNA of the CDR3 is TGTGCCAGCAGTCTCGGACTAGCGGGAGTAGACAATGAGCAGTTCTTC. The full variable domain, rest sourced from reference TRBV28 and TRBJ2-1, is DVKVTQSSRYLVKRTGEKVFLECVQDMDHENMFWYRQDPGLGLRLIYFSYDVKMKEKGDIPEGYSVSREKKERFSLILESASTNQTSMYLCASSLGLAGVDNEQFFGPGTRLTVL.

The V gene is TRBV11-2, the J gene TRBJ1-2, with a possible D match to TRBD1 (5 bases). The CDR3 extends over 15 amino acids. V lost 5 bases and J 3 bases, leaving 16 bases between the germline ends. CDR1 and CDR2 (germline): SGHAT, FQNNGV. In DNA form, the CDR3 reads TGTGCCAGCAGCCTCCGCAGCGGGGGTTACTATGGCTACACCTTC. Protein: CASSLRSGGYYGYTF.

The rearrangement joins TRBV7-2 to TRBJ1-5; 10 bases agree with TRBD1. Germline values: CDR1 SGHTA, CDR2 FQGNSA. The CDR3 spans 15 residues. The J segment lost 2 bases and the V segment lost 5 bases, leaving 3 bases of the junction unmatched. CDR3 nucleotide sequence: TGTGCCAGCAGCCCCGGGACAGGGGGCAATCAGCCCCAGCATTTT. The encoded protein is CASSPGTGGNQPQHF.

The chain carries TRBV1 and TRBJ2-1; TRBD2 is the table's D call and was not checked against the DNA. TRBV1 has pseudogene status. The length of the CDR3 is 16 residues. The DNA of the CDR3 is TGCACCAGCAGCCCAAGGGTTACGACTAGCGACAATGAGCAGTTCTTC. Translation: CTSSPRVTTSDNEQFF.

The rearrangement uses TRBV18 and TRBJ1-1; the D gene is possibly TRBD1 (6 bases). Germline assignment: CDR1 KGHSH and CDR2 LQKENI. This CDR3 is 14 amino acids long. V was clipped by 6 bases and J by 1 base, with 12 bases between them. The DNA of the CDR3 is TGTGCCAGCTCCCGGGGACAAAAGAACACTGAAGCTTTCTTT. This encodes CASSRGQKNTEAFF.

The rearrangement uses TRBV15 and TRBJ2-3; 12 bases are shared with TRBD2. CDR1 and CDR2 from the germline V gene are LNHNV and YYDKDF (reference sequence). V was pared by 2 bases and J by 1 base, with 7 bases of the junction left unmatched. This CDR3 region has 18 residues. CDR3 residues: CATSRKATSGRGTDTQYF. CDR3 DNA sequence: TGTGCCACCAGCAGAAAAGCGACTAGCGGGAGAGGCACAGATACGCAGTATTTT.

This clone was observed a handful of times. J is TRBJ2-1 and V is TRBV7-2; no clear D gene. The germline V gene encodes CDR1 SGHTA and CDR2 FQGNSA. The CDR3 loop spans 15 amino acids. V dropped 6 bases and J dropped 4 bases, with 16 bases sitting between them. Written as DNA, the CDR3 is TGTGCCAGCAGTCTTATGAGGAGTAGGTACAATGAGCAGTTCTTC. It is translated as CASSLMRSRYNEQFF.

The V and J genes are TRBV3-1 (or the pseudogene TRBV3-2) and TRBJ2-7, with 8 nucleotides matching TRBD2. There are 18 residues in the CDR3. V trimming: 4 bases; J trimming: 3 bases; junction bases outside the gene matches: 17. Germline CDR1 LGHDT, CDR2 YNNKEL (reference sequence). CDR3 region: CASSRRTSSGAGRYEQYF. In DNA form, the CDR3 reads TGTGCCAGCAGCCGTAGGACTAGCTCTGGCGCTGGACGCTACGAGCAGTACTTC.

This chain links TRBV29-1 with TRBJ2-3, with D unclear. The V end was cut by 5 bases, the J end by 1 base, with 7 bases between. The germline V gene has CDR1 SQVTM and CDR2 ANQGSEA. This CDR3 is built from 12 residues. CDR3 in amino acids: CSVMDGTDTQYF. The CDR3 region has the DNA TGCAGCGTTATGGACGGCACAGATACGCAGTATTTT.

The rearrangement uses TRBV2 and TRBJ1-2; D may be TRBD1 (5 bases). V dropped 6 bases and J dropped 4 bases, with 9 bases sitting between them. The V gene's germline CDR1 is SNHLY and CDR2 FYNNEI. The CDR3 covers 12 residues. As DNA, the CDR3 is TGTGCCAGCAGGGGGCCTCCCTATGGCTACACCTTC. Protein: CASRGPPYGYTF.

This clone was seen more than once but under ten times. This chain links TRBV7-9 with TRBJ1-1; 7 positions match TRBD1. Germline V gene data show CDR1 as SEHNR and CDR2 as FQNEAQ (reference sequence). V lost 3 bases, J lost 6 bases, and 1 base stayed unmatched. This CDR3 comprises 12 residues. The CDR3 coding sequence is TGTGCCAGCAGCTTCGGGACAGCTGAAGCTTTCTTT. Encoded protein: CASSFGTAEAFF.